This T cell receptor (beta chain) stems from a study of T cell responses to AZD1222 COVID-19 vaccine. Overall study findings and caveats: It was only after the peak T cell response that any repertoires were sampled. Clonal diversity may have been underestimated, and the donors were mostly white British, with more females than males. Increases in Spike-specific TCR breadth and depth were seen after two AZD1222 doses.

Some clones are missing from TCRdb's copy, which holds only in-frame ones; the method was immunoSEQ multiplex PCR. This table has more than 140,000 clones, 70% to 90% appearing once. CDR3 length: 12 residues. V dropped 1 base and J dropped 6 bases, with 8 bases sitting between them. Germline V gene lookup returns CDR1 SGDLS and CDR2 YYNGEE. This clone was recorded a few times. The antigen remains unidentified. V is TRBV9 and J is TRBJ2-7; no clear D. This receptor was obtained from an adult in good health. The sample here was peripheral blood, taken on day 0 of MenACWY control vaccination. In DNA form, the CDR3 reads TGTGCCAGCAGCGTAAGTCTAGGCGAGCAGTACTTC. As protein: CASSVSLGEQYF.